The following is a TCR beta chain sequence with its context. The data belong to a study of blood T cell repertoires in COVID-19. Here immunoSEQ multiplex PCR was the method, and the copy in TCRdb shows in-frame clones only, minus some. Of around 320,000 clones in the sample, 88% are singletons; the top ten hold 5.5% to 7%. The CDR3 covers 18 residues. CDR1 and CDR2 (germline): LNHNV, YYDKDF (reference sequence). V was clipped by 0 bases and J by 1 base, with 18 bases between them. V and J are TRBV15 and TRBJ1-1; D is possibly TRBD1 (6 bases). The receptor was derived from a woman in her twenties or thirties who had recovered from COVID-19. Input material: peripheral blood. The CDR3 reads CATSRDAGEGYRNTEAFF. CDR3 sequence (DNA): TGTGCCACCAGCAGAGACGCAGGGGAGGGATATAGGAACACTGAAGCTTTCTTT.